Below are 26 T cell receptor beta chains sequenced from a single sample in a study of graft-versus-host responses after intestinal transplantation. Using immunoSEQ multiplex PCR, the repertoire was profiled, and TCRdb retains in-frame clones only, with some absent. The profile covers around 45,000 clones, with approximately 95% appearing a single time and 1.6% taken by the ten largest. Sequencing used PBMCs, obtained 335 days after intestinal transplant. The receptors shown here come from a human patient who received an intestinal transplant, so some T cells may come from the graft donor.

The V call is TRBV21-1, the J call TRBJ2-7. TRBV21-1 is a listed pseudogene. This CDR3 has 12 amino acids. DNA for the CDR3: TGTGCCACCGCACCCTTCTCCTACGAGCAGTACTTC. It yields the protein CATAPFSYEQYF.

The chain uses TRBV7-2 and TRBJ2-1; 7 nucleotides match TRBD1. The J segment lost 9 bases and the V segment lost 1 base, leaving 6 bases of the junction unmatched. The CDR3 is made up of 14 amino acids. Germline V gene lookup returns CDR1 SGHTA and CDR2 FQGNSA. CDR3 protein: CASSLGRGSGEQFF. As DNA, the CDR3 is TGTGCCAGCAGCTTAGGCAGGGGGAGCGGTGAGCAGTTCTTC.

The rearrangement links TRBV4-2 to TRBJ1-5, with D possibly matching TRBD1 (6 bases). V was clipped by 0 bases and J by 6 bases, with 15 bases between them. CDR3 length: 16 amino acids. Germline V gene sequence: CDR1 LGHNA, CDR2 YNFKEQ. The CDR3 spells CASSQEMGAGAQPQHF. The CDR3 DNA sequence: TGTGCCAGCAGCCAAGAAATGGGGGCCGGGGCTCAGCCCCAGCATTTT.

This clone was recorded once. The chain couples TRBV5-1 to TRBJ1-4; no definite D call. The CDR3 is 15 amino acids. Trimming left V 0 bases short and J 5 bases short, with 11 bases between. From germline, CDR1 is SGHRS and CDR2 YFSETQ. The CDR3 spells CASSLGIEVNEKLFF. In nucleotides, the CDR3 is TGCGCCAGCAGCTTGGGAATTGAGGTGAATGAAAAACTGTTTTTT.

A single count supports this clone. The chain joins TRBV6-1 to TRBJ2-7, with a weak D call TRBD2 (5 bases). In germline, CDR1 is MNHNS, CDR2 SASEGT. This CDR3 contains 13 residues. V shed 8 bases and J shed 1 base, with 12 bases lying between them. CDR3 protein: CASEGASSYEQYF. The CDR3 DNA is TGTGCCAGCGAGGGAGCGAGTTCCTACGAGCAGTACTTC.

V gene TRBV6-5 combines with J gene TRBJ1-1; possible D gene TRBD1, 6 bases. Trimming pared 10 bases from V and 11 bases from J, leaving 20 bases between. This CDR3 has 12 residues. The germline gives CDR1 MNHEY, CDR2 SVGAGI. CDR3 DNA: TGTGCCACCAATTCAGGGGAGCTCATCGCTTTCTTT. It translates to CATNSGELIAFF.

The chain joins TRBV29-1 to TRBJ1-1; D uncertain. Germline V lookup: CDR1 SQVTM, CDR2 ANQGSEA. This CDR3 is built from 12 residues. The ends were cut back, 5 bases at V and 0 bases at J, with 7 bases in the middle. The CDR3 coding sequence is TGCAGCGTTCGAGAATTGAACACTGAAGCTTTCTTT. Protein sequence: CSVRELNTEAFF.

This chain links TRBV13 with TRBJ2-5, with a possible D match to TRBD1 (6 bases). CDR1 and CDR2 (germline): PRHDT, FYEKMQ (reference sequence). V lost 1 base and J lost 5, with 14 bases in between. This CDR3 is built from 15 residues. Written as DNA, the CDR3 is TGTGCCAGCAGCTTAGCCGGGACACTTGGGGAGACCCAGTACTTC. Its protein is CASSLAGTLGETQYF.

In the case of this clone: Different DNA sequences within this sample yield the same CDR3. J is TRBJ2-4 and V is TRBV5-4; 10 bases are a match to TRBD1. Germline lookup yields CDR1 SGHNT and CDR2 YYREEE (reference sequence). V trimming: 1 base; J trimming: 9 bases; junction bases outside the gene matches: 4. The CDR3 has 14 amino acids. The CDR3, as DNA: TGTGCCAGCAGCTTGAGACAGGGGGCGGGCATTCAGTACTTC. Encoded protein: CASSLRQGAGIQYF.

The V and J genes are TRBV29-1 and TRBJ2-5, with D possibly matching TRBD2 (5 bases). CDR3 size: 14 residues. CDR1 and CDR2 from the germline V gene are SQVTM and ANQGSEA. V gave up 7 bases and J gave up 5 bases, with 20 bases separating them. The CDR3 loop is CSARSYAEVETQYF. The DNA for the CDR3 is TGCAGCGCCCGAAGCTACGCGGAGGTGGAGACCCAGTACTTC.

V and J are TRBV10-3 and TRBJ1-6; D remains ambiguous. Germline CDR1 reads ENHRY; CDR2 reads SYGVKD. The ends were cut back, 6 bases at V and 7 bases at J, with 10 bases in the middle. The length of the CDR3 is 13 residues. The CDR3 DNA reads TGTGCCATCAGGGAACTACAGAATTCACCCCTCCACTTT. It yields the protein CAIRELQNSPLHF.

CDR3 DNA sequence: TGTGCCAGCAGTCTTTCAGGACAGGGAGATCAGCCCCAGCATTTT. Translation: CASSLSGQGDQPQHF. The rearrangement links TRBV6-5 to TRBJ1-5; TRBD1 matches at 8 bases. With V trimmed by 5 bases and J by 5 bases, 8 bases remained unmatched. CDR1 and CDR2 (germline): MNHEY, SVGAGI. The CDR3 has 15 residues.

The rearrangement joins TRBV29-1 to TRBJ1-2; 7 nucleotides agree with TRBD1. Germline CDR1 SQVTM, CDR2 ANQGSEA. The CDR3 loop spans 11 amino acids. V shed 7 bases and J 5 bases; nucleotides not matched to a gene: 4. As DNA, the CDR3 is TGCAGCGCCGGACAGGAATATGGCTACACCTTC. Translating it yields CSAGQEYGYTF. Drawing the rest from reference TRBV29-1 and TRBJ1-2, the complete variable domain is SAVISQKPSRDICQRGTSLTIQCQVDSQVTMMFWYRQQPGQSLTLIATANQGSEATYESGFVIDKFPISRPNLTFSTLTVSNMSPEDSSIYLCSAGQEYGYTFGSGTRLTVV.

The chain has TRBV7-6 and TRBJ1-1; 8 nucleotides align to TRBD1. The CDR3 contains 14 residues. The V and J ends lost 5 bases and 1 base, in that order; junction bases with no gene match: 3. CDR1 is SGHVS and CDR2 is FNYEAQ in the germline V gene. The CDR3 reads CASSRGQGNTEAFF. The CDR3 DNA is TGTGCCAGCAGCCGCGGACAGGGGAACACTGAAGCTTTCTTT.

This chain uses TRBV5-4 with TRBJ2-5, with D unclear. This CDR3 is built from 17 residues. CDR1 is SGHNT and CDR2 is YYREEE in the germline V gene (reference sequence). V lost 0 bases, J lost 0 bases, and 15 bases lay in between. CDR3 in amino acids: CASSLDHGQRYQETQYF. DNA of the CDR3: TGTGCCAGCAGCTTGGATCACGGGCAAAGGTACCAAGAGACCCAGTACTTC.

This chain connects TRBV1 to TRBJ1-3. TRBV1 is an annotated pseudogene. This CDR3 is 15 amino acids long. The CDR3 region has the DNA TGCACCAGCAGCCAAGAAAAAGGGTACGGAAACACCATATATTTT. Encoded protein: CTSSQEKGYGNTIYF.

This CDR3 is CASTGSRMVTEAFF. For the CDR3, the DNA is TGTGCCAGCACGGGCAGTAGGATGGTCACTGAAGCTTTCTTT. The chain joins TRBV14 to TRBJ1-1, with D hard to call. Trimming took 7 bases from V and 4 from J, leaving 16 bases between them. Per germline, CDR1 SGHDN and CDR2 FVKESK. The CDR3 is 14 residues long.

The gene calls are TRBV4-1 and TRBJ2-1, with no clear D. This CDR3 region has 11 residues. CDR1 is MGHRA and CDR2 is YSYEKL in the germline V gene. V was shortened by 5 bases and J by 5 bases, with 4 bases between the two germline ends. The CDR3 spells CASSLHNEQFF. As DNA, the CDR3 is TGCGCCAGCAGCTTACACAATGAGCAGTTCTTC.

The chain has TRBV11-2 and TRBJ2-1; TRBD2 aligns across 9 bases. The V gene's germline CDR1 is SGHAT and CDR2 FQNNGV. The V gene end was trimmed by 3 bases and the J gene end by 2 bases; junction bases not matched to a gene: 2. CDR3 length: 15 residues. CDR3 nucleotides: TGTGCCAGCAGCTTGGGCGGGGGGGCCTACAATGAGCAGTTCTTC. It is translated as CASSLGGGAYNEQFF.

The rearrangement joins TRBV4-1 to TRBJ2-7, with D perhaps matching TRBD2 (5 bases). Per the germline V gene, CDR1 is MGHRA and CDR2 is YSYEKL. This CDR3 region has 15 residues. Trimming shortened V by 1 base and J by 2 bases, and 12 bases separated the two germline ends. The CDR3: CASSQATTSAYEQYF. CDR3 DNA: TGCGCCAGCAGCCAAGCCACCACTAGTGCCTACGAGCAGTACTTC.

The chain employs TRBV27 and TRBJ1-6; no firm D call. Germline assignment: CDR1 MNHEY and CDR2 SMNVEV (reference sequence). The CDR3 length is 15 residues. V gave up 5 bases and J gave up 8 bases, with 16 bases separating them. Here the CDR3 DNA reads TGTGCCAGCAGTCCCAACTGGTCCCTCGATTCACCCCTCCACTTT. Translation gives CASSPNWSLDSPLHF.

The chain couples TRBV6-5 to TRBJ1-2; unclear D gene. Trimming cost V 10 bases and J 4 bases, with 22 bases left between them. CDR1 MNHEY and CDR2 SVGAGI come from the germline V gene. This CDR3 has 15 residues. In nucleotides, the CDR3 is TGTGCCACGCACGGTCCGGCCTCCCAGCTCTATGGCTACACCTTC. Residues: CATHGPASQLYGYTF.

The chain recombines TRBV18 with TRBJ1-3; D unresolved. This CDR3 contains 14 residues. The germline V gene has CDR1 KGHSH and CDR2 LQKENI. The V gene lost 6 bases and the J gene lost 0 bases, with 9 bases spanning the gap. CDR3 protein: CASSGGNSGNTIYF. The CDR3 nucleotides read TGTGCCAGCTCGGGAGGGAACTCTGGAAACACCATATATTTT.

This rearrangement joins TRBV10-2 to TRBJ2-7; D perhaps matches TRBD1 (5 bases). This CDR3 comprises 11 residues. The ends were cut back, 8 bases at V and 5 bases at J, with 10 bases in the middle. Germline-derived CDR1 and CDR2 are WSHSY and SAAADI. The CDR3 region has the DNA TGCGCCAGCTTGCAGGGTCACGAGCAGTACTTC. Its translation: CASLQGHEQYF.

This CDR3 reads CASAPRLGGGNSPLHF. Here the CDR3 DNA reads TGTGCCAGCGCCCCCCGCTTGGGCGGGGGGAATTCACCCCTCCACTTT. V usage is TRBV19 and J usage is TRBJ1-6; TRBD1 might be the D (5 bases). V was trimmed by 9 bases and J by 7 bases, leaving 22 bases between them. CDR1 and CDR2 from the germline V gene are LNHDA and SQIVND (reference sequence). This CDR3 is built from 16 residues. The whole variable domain, filled in from reference TRBV19 and TRBJ1-6, reads DGGITQSPKYLFRKEGQNVTLSCEQNLNHDAMYWYRQDPGQGLRLIYYSQIVNDFQKGDIAEGYSVSREKKESFPLTVTSAQKNPTAFYLCASAPRLGGGNSPLHFGNGTRLTVT.

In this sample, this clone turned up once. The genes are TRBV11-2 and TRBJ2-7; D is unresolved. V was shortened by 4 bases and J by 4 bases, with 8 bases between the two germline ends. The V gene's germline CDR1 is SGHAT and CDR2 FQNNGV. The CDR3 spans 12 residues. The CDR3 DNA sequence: TGTGCCAGCAGCTGGAATACTTACGAGCAGTACTTC. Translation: CASSWNTYEQYF.